These T cell receptor beta chains were read from a single sample in a study of vaccination and CD4 T cells after COVID-19. TCRdb used MiXCR to reprocess the PCR reads, holding one entry per CDR3 protein. The sample holds around 10,000 distinct CDR3 sequences; about 40% are singletons and the top ten take roughly 21%. No antigen has been identified for these receptors. Sequencing was carried out using CD4+ T cells from blood, cultured in vitro. These receptors were obtained from a human donor in good health. Both conserved end residues are part of each CDR3. The D gene is left open where the match is weak. Clone size is not always given. Where it is, it says once, few, many or a class for expanded clones.

cdr3_aa | cdr3_nt | v_call | d_call | clone_size | j_call
CSAREHGAGEQYF | TGCAGTGCTAGAGAGCACGGGGCGGGTGAGCAGTACTTC | TRBV20-1 | . | . | TRBJ2-7
CASSGWGQGRGDGYTF | TGTGCCAGCAGTGGGTGGGGACAGGGAAGAGGGGATGGCTACACCTTC | TRBV6-1 | TRBD1 | . | TRBJ1-2
CASSLGATSGQETQYF | TGTGCCAGCAGTCTTGGGGCTACTAGCGGCCAAGAGACCCAGTACTTC | TRBV6-1 | TRBD2 | . | TRBJ2-5
CASSQVGKRHTEAFF | TGCGCCAGCAGCCAAGTCGGTAAGCGACACACTGAAGCTTTCTTT | TRBV4-1 | . | once | TRBJ1-1
CASSHANYEQYF | TGTGCCAGCAGCCACGCAAACTACGAGCAGTACTTC | TRBV7-2 | . | . | TRBJ2-7
CSARAPDGFYEQYF | TGCAGTGCTAGAGCTCCAGACGGGTTCTACGAGCAGTACTTC | TRBV20-1 | . | few | TRBJ2-7
CASSLASGIGNEQFF | TGTGCCAGCAGCTTAGCTAGCGGGATTGGCAATGAGCAGTTCTTC | TRBV7-9 | TRBD2 | few | TRBJ2-1
CATSRDDPAAADTQYF | TGTGCCACCAGCAGAGACGATCCGGCGGCAGCCGATACGCAGTATTTT | TRBV15 | . | . | TRBJ2-3
CASSLPPGELFF | TGTGCCAGCAGCCTCCCCCCCGGGGAGCTGTTTTTT | TRBV11-2 | . | few | TRBJ2-2
CASSLGDSGEQYF | TGTGCCAGCAGCTTAGGGGATTCGGGGGAGCAGTACTTC | TRBV11-2 | . | . | TRBJ2-7
CASSTSRDRFF | TGTGCCAGCAGTACCAGCAGGGATAGGTTTTTT | TRBV28 | . | . | TRBJ1-4